The 23 T cell receptor beta chains presented below share a single source sample, sequenced in a study of blood T cell repertoires in COVID-19. Sequencing was performed with immunoSEQ multiplex PCR; in TCRdb, only in-frame clones are kept and a portion is missing. The repertoire holds some 56,000 clones, roughly 89% seen once, with around two fifths in the top ten. The sequencing input was peripheral blood. The receptors stem from a woman aged 60 to 75 with COVID-19, enrolled during active disease.

The sample holds a few counts of this clone. The chain has TRBV30 and TRBJ1-1; weak D call: TRBD1 (5 bases). Deletions cut 3 bases from V and 4 bases from J, with 6 bases between. The CDR3 totals 11 residues. Germline CDR1 reads GTSNPN; CDR2 reads SVGIG (reference sequence). In nucleotides, the CDR3 is TGTGCCTGGAGCAGGGCCACTGAAGCTTTCTTT. This encodes CAWSRATEAFF.

This rearrangement joins TRBV30 to TRBJ1-2; D gene uncertain. Germline V CDR1 and CDR2: GTSNPN, SVGIG (reference sequence). The CDR3 loop spans 12 amino acids. V lost 0 bases, J lost 5 bases, and 7 bases lay in between. CDR3 residues: CAWSVLGYGYTF. CDR3 nucleotide sequence: TGTGCCTGGAGTGTACTAGGGTATGGCTACACCTTC.

This sequence joins TRBV5-1 and TRBJ2-7; D gene uncertain. This CDR3 contains 12 residues. Trimming shortened V by 4 bases and J by 3 bases, and 8 bases separated the two germline ends. Germline values: CDR1 SGHRS, CDR2 YFSETQ. This CDR3 reads CASSEEYYEQYF. For the CDR3, the DNA is TGCGCCAGCAGCGAAGAGTACTACGAGCAGTACTTC.

The rearrangement links TRBV5-1 to TRBJ2-1, with TRBD1 matching over 8 bases. This CDR3 spans 17 amino acids. From germline, CDR1 is SGHRS and CDR2 YFSETQ. The J segment lost 6 bases and the V segment lost 4 bases, leaving 15 bases of the junction unmatched. The CDR3 DNA sequence: TGCGCCAGCAGCCCAGGAAGATCAGGGGGCTTGGTCAATGAGCAGTTCTTC. This sequence encodes CASSPGRSGGLVNEQFF.

The rearrangement uses TRBV6-2 or TRBV6-3 and TRBJ2-7, with TRBD2 matching over 15 bases. The CDR3 totals 16 residues. Germline V lookup: CDR1 MNHEY, CDR2 SVGEGT. The junction had 3 bases not matched to a gene; V was cut back by 2 bases and J by 4 bases. CDR3 bases: TGTGCCAGCAGTTACACCGGACTAGCGGGAGGGTACGAGCAGTACTTC. This sequence encodes CASSYTGLAGGYEQYF.

The chain links TRBV6-1 to TRBJ1-5; TRBD1 agrees at 8 bases. This CDR3 is 14 amino acids long. Germline CDR1 and CDR2: MNHNS and SASEGT. The V and J ends lost 3 bases and 7 bases, in that order; junction bases with no gene match: 5. The DNA for the CDR3 is TGTGCCAGCAGTGAGGGACAGGAAGGACAGCCCCAGCATTTT. The encoded protein is CASSEGQEGQPQHF.

The chain has TRBV12-3 or TRBV12-4 and TRBJ1-1; no clear D. V dropped 6 bases and J dropped 5 bases, with 13 bases sitting between them. CDR3 length equals 13 residues. Written as DNA, the CDR3 is TGTGCCAGCAGCCTCAACCGAGGGACTGAAGCTTTCTTT. Protein: CASSLNRGTEAFF.

J is TRBJ2-2 and V is TRBV4-1; 8 bases match TRBD1. Germline loops: CDR1 MGHRA, CDR2 YSYEKL. The CDR3 covers 15 residues. V dropped 4 bases and J dropped 0; count of bases not matched to a gene: 1. CDR3 loop: CASSRTGSNTGELFF. The DNA of the CDR3 is TGCGCCAGCAGCCGGACAGGGTCGAACACCGGGGAGCTGTTTTTT.

This clone was picked up one time. The rearrangement links TRBV19 to TRBJ1-5; 9 nucleotides match TRBD1. V shed 3 bases, J shed 5 bases, and the junction held 8 bases outside the gene matches. This CDR3 region has 16 residues. CDR1 LNHDA and CDR2 SQIVND come from the germline V gene (reference sequence). The CDR3 region is CASSIIGTGRHQPQHF. CDR3 DNA: TGTGCCAGTAGTATTATCGGGACAGGGAGGCATCAGCCCCAGCATTTT.

The rearrangement links TRBV5-1 to TRBJ2-3, with 7 bases identical to TRBD2. Per the germline V gene, CDR1 is SGHRS and CDR2 is YFSETQ. Trimming removed 4 bases from V and 2 bases from J; junction bases left unmatched: 10. The CDR3 is made up of 16 amino acids. CDR3 coding DNA: TGCGCCAGCAGCCCCGGGCCAGCGGGGAACACAGATACGCAGTATTTT. Its protein product is CASSPGPAGNTDTQYF.

This sequence joins TRBV7-2 and TRBJ1-3, with D unclear. Germline loops: CDR1 SGHTA, CDR2 FQGNSA. The V end lost 2 bases, the J end lost 6 bases, and 14 bases lay between the germline ends. The CDR3 runs to 15 residues. The CDR3 spells CASSLSRRSENTIYF. Written as DNA, the CDR3 is TGTGCCAGCAGCTTAAGTAGAAGATCCGAAAACACCATATATTTT.

The chain is built from TRBV11-2 and TRBJ2-5, with 7 bases aligning to TRBD2. This CDR3 spans 14 amino acids. J gave up 2 bases and V 4 bases, and 4 bases lay outside the gene matches. Germline V CDR1 and CDR2: SGHAT, FQNNGV. CDR3 coding DNA: TGTGCCAGCAGCTATCAGGGAGGGCAAGAGACCCAGTACTTC. This translates into CASSYQGGQETQYF. The full variable domain, completed using reference TRBV11-2 and TRBJ2-5, is EAGVAQSPRYKIIEKRQSVAFWCNPISGHATLYWYQQILGQGPKLLIQFQNNGVVDDSQLPKDRFSAERLKGVDSTLKIQPAKLEDSAVYLCASSYQGGQETQYFGPGTRLLVL.

The J gene is TRBJ2-7, the V gene TRBV11-3, with 15 bases identical to TRBD2. The CDR3 consists of 15 residues. Germline CDR1 and CDR2: SGHNT and YENEEA. J was trimmed by 4 bases and V by 4 bases; bases with no gene match: 2. CDR3 DNA: TGTGCCAGCAGCTCGGGACTAGCGGGAGGTTACGAGCAGTACTTC. Its protein product is CASSSGLAGGYEQYF.

The chain has TRBV18 and TRBJ2-7; TRBD1 aligns across 10 bases. CDR3 length: 14 amino acids. Germline assignment: CDR1 KGHSH and CDR2 LQKENI. Germline trimming cut 3 bases from V and 3 bases from J; bases unmatched to any gene: 2. The CDR3 nucleotides are TGTGCCAGCTCACCCCGGGACAGGGGCTACGAGCAGTACTTC. It yields the protein CASSPRDRGYEQYF.

The rearrangement links TRBV20-1 to TRBJ1-3, with a possible D match to TRBD1 (5 bases). Trimming removed 3 bases from V and 2 bases from J, with 8 bases in between. The CDR3 has 13 residues. The V gene's germline CDR1 is DFQATT and CDR2 SNEGSKA (reference sequence). The CDR3 nucleotides read TGCAGTGCTAGTCGGGGGGCTGGAAACACCATATATTTT. This translates into CSASRGAGNTIYF.

The J gene is TRBJ2-7, the V gene TRBV27; D perhaps matches TRBD2 (7 bases). Deletions cut 1 base from V and 6 bases from J, with 13 bases between. This CDR3 has 14 amino acids. Germline-derived CDR1 and CDR2 are MNHEY and SMNVEV (reference sequence). CDR3: CASSLWGGGSEQYF. The DNA for the CDR3 is TGTGCCAGCAGTTTATGGGGGGGCGGGAGCGAGCAGTACTTC.

This chain uses TRBV5-5 with TRBJ2-3; D may be TRBD2 (6 bases). Germline V gene lookup returns CDR1 SGHKS and CDR2 YYEKEE (reference sequence). This CDR3 comprises 14 residues. The V and J ends lost 4 bases and 4 bases respectively, with 13 bases between them. CDR3: CASSRESAADTQYF. CDR3 sequence (DNA): TGTGCCAGCAGCCGGGAGTCCGCCGCAGATACGCAGTATTTT.

As regards this clone: Other DNA sequences in the same sample also yield this CDR3. The V gene is TRBV6-2 or TRBV6-3, the J gene TRBJ2-1; 12 bases are shared with TRBD2. The ends lost 2 bases at V and 7 bases at J; junction bases unmatched: 3. Germline CDR1 and CDR2: MNHEY and SVGEGT. The CDR3 length is 15 residues. This CDR3 reads CASSYTSGGRNEQFF. CDR3 DNA: TGTGCCAGCAGTTACACTAGCGGGGGGCGGAATGAGCAGTTCTTC.

The chain couples TRBV7-2 to TRBJ1-5; a possible D gene is TRBD1 (5 bases). V dropped 1 base and J dropped 6 bases, with 10 bases sitting between them. This CDR3 region has 14 residues. Germline CDR1 reads SGHTA; CDR2 reads FQGNSA. CDR3 nucleotide sequence: TGTGCCAGCAGCTTAGATCGACAGACTCAGCCCCAGCATTTT. Protein sequence: CASSLDRQTQPQHF.

The chain uses TRBV19 and TRBJ1-3; D may be TRBD1 (5 bases). Trimming removed 7 bases from V and 4 bases from J, with 17 bases in between. CDR1 and CDR2 from the germline V gene are LNHDA and SQIVND (reference sequence). The CDR3 is made up of 15 amino acids. DNA of the CDR3: TGTGCCAGTACCCGCAGGGTCTCAGGAGGAAACACCATATATTTT. Its protein product is CASTRRVSGGNTIYF.

The chain employs TRBV19 and TRBJ1-5; D unclear. CDR1 and CDR2 (germline): LNHDA, SQIVND (reference sequence). Between the trimmed V and J ends, which lost 1 base and 9 bases, there was a span of 13 bases. The CDR3 covers 14 residues. The CDR3 DNA reads as TGTGCCAGTAGTATAGGAAGCCTAGCGGGGCCCCAGCATTTT. Translating it yields CASSIGSLAGPQHF.

The chain employs TRBV5-6 and TRBJ1-5; D may be TRBD1 (6 bases). Germline-derived CDR1 and CDR2 are SGHDT and YYEEEE. Trimming stripped 4 bases from V and 2 bases from J, with 16 bases between. This CDR3 is built from 16 residues. The CDR3 is CASSTRRGQGNQPQHF. CDR3 DNA: TGTGCCAGCAGCACGCGAAGGGGACAAGGCAATCAGCCCCAGCATTTT.

This clone showed up just a few times. The chain combines TRBV19 with TRBJ1-1; 10 bases match TRBD1. The CDR3 totals 16 residues. V gave up 5 bases and J gave up 6 bases; unmatched junction bases: 12. The germline CDR1 and CDR2 sequences are LNHDA and SQIVND (reference sequence). CDR3: CASSAIQGQGGPEAFF. The CDR3 nucleotides are TGTGCCAGTAGTGCCATACAAGGACAGGGGGGGCCTGAAGCTTTCTTT.